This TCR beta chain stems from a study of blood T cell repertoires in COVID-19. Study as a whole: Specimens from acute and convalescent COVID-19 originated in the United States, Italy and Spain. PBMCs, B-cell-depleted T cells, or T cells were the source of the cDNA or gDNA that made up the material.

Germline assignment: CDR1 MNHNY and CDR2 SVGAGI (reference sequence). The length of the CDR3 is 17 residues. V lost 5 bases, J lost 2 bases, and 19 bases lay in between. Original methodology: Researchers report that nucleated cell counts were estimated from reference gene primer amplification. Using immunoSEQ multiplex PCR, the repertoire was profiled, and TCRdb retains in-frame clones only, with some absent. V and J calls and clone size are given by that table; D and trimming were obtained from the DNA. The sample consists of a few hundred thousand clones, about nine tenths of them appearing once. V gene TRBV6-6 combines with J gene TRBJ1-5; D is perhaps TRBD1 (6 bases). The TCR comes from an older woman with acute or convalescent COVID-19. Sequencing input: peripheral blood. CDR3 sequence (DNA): TGTGCCAGCAGTCGGATCAACAACAGGGCAGGCAATCAGCCCCAGCATTTT. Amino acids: CASSRINNRAGNQPQHF.